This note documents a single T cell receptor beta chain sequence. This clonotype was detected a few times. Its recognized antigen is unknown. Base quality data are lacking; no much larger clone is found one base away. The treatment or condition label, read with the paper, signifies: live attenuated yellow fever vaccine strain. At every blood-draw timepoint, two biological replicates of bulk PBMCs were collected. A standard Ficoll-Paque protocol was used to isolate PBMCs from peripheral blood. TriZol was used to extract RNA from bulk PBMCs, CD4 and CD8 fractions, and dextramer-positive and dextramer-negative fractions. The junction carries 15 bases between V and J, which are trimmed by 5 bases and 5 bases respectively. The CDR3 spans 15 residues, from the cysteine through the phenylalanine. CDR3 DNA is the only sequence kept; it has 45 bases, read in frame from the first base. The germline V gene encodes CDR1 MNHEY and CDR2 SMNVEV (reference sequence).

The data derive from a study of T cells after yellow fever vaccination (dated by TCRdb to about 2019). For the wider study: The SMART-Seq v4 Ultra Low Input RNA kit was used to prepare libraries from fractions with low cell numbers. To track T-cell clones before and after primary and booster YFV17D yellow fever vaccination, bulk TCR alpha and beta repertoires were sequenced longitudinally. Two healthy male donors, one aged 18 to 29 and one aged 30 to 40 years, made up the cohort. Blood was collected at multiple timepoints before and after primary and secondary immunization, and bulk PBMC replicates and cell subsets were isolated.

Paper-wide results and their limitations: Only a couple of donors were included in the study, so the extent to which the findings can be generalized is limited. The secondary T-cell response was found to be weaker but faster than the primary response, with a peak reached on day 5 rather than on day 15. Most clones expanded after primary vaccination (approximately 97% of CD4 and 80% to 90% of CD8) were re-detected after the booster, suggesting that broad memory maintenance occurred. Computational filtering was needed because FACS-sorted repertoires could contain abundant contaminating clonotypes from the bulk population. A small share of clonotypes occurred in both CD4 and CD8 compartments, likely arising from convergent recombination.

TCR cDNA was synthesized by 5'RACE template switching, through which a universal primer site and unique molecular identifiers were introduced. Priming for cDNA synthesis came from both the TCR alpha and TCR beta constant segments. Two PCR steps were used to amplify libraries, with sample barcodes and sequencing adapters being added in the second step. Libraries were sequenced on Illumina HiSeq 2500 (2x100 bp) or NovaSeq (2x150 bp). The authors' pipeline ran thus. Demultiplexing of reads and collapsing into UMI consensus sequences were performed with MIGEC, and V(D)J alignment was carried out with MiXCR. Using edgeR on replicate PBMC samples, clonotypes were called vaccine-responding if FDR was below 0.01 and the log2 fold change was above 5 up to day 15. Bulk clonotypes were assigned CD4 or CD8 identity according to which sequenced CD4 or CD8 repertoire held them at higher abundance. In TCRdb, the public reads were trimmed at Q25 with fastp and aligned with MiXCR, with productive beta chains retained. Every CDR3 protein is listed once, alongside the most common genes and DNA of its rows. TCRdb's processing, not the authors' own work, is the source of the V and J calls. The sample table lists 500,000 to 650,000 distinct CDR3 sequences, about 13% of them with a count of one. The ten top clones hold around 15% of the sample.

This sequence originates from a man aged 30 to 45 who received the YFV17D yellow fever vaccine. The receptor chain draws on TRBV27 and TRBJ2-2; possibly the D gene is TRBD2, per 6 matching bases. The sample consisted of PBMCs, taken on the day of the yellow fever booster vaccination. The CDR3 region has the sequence CASSPQRLVTGELFF. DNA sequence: TGTGCCAGCAGTCCCCAGAGACTAGTTACCGGGGAGCTGTTTTTT.